This TCR beta chain came from a study of T cell responses to AZD1222 COVID-19 vaccine. Investigators merged groups given second doses at roughly 4 or roughly 12 weeks. Sequencing was performed with immunoSEQ multiplex PCR; in TCRdb, only in-frame clones are kept and a portion is missing. The sample has approximately 110,000 clones, 88% seen once. Sequencing was performed on peripheral blood, taken 28 days after the second AZD1222 dose. This sequence was found in an adult who received the AZD1222 COVID-19 vaccine.

The CDR3 protein is CASSPGTGVLGYTF. For the CDR3, the DNA is TGCGCCAGCAGCCCCGGGACAGGGGTGTTGGGCTACACCTTC. The V gene is TRBV4-3, the J gene TRBJ1-2, with 10 bases lining up with TRBD1. The CDR3 consists of 14 residues. The trim removed 4 bases at V and 8 bases at J, leaving 7 bases unmatched. The germline CDR1 and CDR2 sequences are LGHNA and YSLEER.